The sample holds many counts of the clone carrying this T cell receptor (beta chain). A second roughly 7 to 12 cycle PCR used barcoded and J-beta primers. Each sample provided no less than 3 million CDR3-containing paired-end reads. TCRdb analysed the 5' RACE reads with MiXCR anew, one entry per CDR3 protein. The sample shows roughly 1.5 million distinct CDR3 sequences, roughly 43% of them seen only once. The data derive from a study of blood T cells in healthy people across ages. The ends lost 1 base at V and 2 bases at J; junction bases unmatched: 9. The CDR3 runs to 19 residues. Isolation of PBMCs gave at least 7 million cells per sample.

The chain combines TRBV12-3 or TRBV12-4 with TRBJ2-5, with 14 bases matching TRBD2. The sequence derives from a woman aged 18-35 years in good health. Material for sequencing was blood. The CDR3 nucleotides read TGTGCCAGCAGTTTAGTCGGATCTGGACTAGCGGGGGGTCAAGAGACCCAGTACTTC. This gives the protein CASSLVGSGLAGGQETQYF.